This T cell receptor beta chain was observed in a study of OX40 agonist ivuxolimab in advanced cancers. Patients had blood sampled at baseline and again on cycle 4 day 1 and cycle 7 day 1. The V segment lost 6 bases and the J segment 0 bases; nucleotides outside the gene matches: 3. The germline V gene has CDR1 SNHLY and CDR2 FYNNEI. This CDR3 contains 15 residues. Measured with immunoSEQ multiplex PCR; TCRdb has only the in-frame clones, and not every one. The sample has approximately 90,000 clones; under 95% are singletons. J is TRBJ2-5 and V is TRBV2, with 11 nucleotides matching TRBD2. The specimen comprised CD4+ or CD8+ T cells sorted from blood, sampled in a trial of the OX40 agonist ivuxolimab. This clonotype was obtained from an adult with an advanced solid tumor such as melanoma, head and neck, liver or kidney cancer. CDR3 in amino acids: CASSKGLADQETQYF. The CDR3 DNA is TGTGCCAGCAGCAAGGGACTAGCGGACCAAGAGACCCAGTACTTC.